What follows are 3 T cell receptor beta chains derived from one specimen sequenced in a study of blood T cell repertoires in COVID-19. Profiling relied on immunoSEQ multiplex PCR, and the TCRdb table lists in-frame clones only, not all of them. The table includes roughly 220,000 clones, almost 90% detected once. The specimen sequenced was PBMCs or T cells enriched from blood (not recorded which). These receptors all come from a man aged 30 to 45 who had been exposed to COVID-19.

V gene TRBV5-1 combines with J gene TRBJ1-2, with D possibly matching TRBD1 (6 bases). Germline loops: CDR1 SGHRS, CDR2 YFSETQ. This CDR3 spans 14 amino acids. V was trimmed by 2 bases and J by 3 bases, leaving 11 bases between them. CDR3 DNA sequence: TGCGCCAGCAGCTTAGACAGGACCGACTATGGCTACACCTTC. Its protein product is CASSLDRTDYGYTF.

J is TRBJ1-1 and V is TRBV20-1, with D maybe TRBD1 (5 bases). The CDR3 covers 13 residues. Germline-derived CDR1 and CDR2 are DFQATT and SNEGSKA (reference sequence). V shed 3 bases and J shed 3 bases, with 11 bases lying between them. The CDR3 loop reads CSASFVRDTEAFF. CDR3 bases: TGCAGTGCTAGTTTTGTCAGGGACACTGAAGCTTTCTTT.

This rearrangement joins TRBV19 to TRBJ2-5; D unclear. CDR3 length: 15 residues. Germline V CDR1 and CDR2: LNHDA, SQIVND (reference sequence). With 10 bases removed from V and 5 bases from J, the gap between germline ends came to 23 bases. The CDR3 sequence is CATRPGYLGEETQYF. In DNA, the CDR3 is TGTGCCACCCGCCCGGGTTACCTCGGAGAGGAGACCCAGTACTTC.